One sample yielded the 2 T cell receptor beta chains listed below, sequenced in a study of OX40 agonist ivuxolimab in advanced cancers. The assay was immunoSEQ multiplex PCR, and TCRdb's table has in-frame clones only and misses some. The table lists 70,000 to 95,000 clones, about 86% of them singletons, with 5.5% to 8.5% in the top ten. Sequenced here: CD4+ or CD8+ T cells sorted from blood, sampled in a trial of the OX40 agonist ivuxolimab. The receptor source for this set is an adult with an advanced solid tumor such as melanoma, head and neck, liver or kidney cancer.

The genes are TRBV25-1 and TRBJ2-3; TRBD1 agrees at 7 bases. CDR3 size: 14 residues. Germline V gives CDR1 MGHDK, CDR2 SYGVNS. The junction had 4 bases not matched to a gene; V was cut back by 6 bases and J by 1 base. The CDR3 DNA is TGTGCCAGCAGGGAGACAGGGCGCACAGATACGCAGTATTTT. It translates to CASRETGRTDTQYF.

This clone was observed a few times. This rearrangement joins TRBV13 to TRBJ2-1, with TRBD2 matching over 9 bases. CDR1 PRHDT and CDR2 FYEKMQ come from the germline V gene (reference sequence). The CDR3 has 18 residues. The V and J ends lost 2 bases and 8 bases, in that order; junction bases with no gene match: 16. Here the CDR3 reads CASSLRPLGLAGQYEQFF. CDR3 nucleotides: TGTGCCAGCAGCTTACGGCCCCTCGGGCTAGCGGGGCAGTATGAGCAGTTCTTC.